Following are 25 T cell receptor beta chains from one sample sequenced in a study of tumor-infiltrating lymphocytes in primary liver carcinoma. The input was 500 ng total RNA; TCR beta cDNA was made from it with a constant-region primer. Libraries for TCR beta were built through three nested multiplex PCR rounds, which together made up a slightly modified ARM-PCR procedure. TRBV1-TRBV30 forward and Cbeta reverse primers drove the first two roughly 10-cycle rounds. TCRdb analysed the multiplex PCR reads with MiXCR anew, one entry per CDR3 protein. The data show 40,000 to 60,000 distinct CDR3 sequences, about three quarters seen once. The source material, roughly 18-32 mg of unsorted bulk tissue, was used to co-extract RNA and DNA. Sequencing was carried out using liver tumor tissue from sampling region 3. Subset described: tumor region T3, left-lateral pole. The receptor source for this set is a man in his forties or fifties with primary liver carcinoma and hepatitis B virus infection.

Concerning this clonotype itself: This is likely a read error, given that the CDR3 carries no conserved phenylalanine or tryptophan at its end. The V and J genes are TRBV6-1 and TRBJ2-7, with D perhaps matching TRBD2 (5 bases). Germline V lookup: CDR1 MNHNS, CDR2 SASEGT. This CDR3 has 14 residues. Trimming cost V 5 bases and J 2 bases, with 13 bases left between them. In DNA form, the CDR3 reads TGTGCCAGCAGTCCTGGACTGGTGGCCTACGAGCAGTACATC. Amino acid sequence: CASSPGLVAYEQYI.

In the case of this clonotype: No conserved phenylalanine or tryptophan ends this CDR3, so it is likely a read error. This rearrangement joins TRBV29-1 to TRBJ2-7; 9 bases map to TRBD1. Trimming took 8 bases from V and 4 from J; bases not matched to a gene: 9. Per the germline V gene, CDR1 is SQVTM and CDR2 is ANQGSEA. The CDR3 length is 13 residues. The CDR3 nucleotides read TGCAGCCTTGGGGGACAGGGTTCATACGAGCAGTACTAC. Translation: CSLGGQGSYEQYY.

This chain joins TRBV5-1 and TRBJ2-1; unclear D gene. Germline V gene sequence: CDR1 SGHRS, CDR2 YFSETQ. This CDR3 is 13 amino acids long. V was cut by 7 bases and J by 4 bases, with 12 bases left in between. The DNA for the CDR3 is TGCGCCAGCGGCTCGGGCGCTTACAATGAGCAGTTCTTC. As protein: CASGSGAYNEQFF.

Concerning this clonotype: At one of its ends the junction is not consistent with the germline gene, which may arise from a read error. The chain is built from TRBV2 and TRBJ2-3; D gene ambiguous. This CDR3 has 14 residues. In germline, CDR1 is SNHLY, CDR2 FYNNEI. CDR3 bases: TGTGCCAGCAGTAACGGACCCCCCACAGATATGCAGTATTTT. It specifies CASSNGPPTDMQYF.

A single count supports this clonotype. The rearrangement links TRBV11-1 to TRBJ2-4, with 10 bases that match TRBD2. From germline, CDR1 is SGHAT and CDR2 FQDESV (reference sequence). The V and J ends lost 6 bases and 6 bases, in that order; junction bases with no gene match: 14. This CDR3 comprises 17 residues. CDR3 sequence reads: CASSFPGTSGTRNIQYF. The CDR3 DNA is TGTGCCAGCAGTTTTCCCGGAACTAGCGGGACCAGAAACATTCAGTACTTC.

The J gene is TRBJ2-7, the V gene TRBV12-3 or TRBV12-4, with a weak D call TRBD2 (6 bases). The CDR3 covers 16 residues. The CDR3 DNA reads as TGTGTTAGCAGTTTATTAGCAGGAGGGCCTCCCTACGAGCAGTACTTC. Protein sequence: CVSSLLAGGPPYEQYF.

On this clonotype itself: A read error may account for a junction end that differs from germline. V gene TRBV4-1 combines with J gene TRBJ2-2; D perhaps matches TRBD2 (5 bases). From germline, CDR1 is MGHRA and CDR2 YSYEKL. CDR3 length equals 16 residues. The CDR3 protein is CASSHWREVNTGELLF. In DNA form, the CDR3 reads TGCGCCAGCAGCCACTGGAGAGAGGTGAACACCGGGGAGCTGTTATTT.

Concerning this clonotype itself: The germline gene is not matched at one end of the junction; a read error may be the cause. The genes are TRBV6-6 and TRBJ1-1; D perhaps matches TRBD1 (5 bases). The CDR3 covers 13 residues. The V gene's germline CDR1 is MNHNY and CDR2 SVGAGI (reference sequence). The CDR3 is CASSYRGETEAPF. CDR3 nucleotide sequence: TGTGCCAGCAGTTACCGAGGGGAAACTGAAGCTCCCTTT.

In regard to this clonotype: Germline and junction disagree at one end, which may indicate a read error. V usage is TRBV4-1 and J usage is TRBJ2-2; D call uncertain. CDR1 is MGHRA, CDR2 YSYEKL, per germline. The CDR3 runs 14 residues. CDR3 DNA: TGCGCCACCAGCCAGAACTCGAACACCGGAGAGCTGTTTTTT. This gives the protein CATSQNSNTGELFF.

In regard to this clonotype: The junction and the germline gene differ at one end; a read error may be behind it. The chain combines TRBV11-2 with TRBJ2-6; 7 positions match TRBD2. The CDR3 covers 16 residues. From germline, CDR1 is SGHAT and CDR2 FQNNGV. CDR3 bases: TGTGCCAGCAGCACGGGACTAACTGCTGGGGCCAGCGTCCTGACTTTC. Its translation: CASSTGLTAGASVLTF.

Remarks on this clonotype: This is likely a read error, given that the CDR3 carries no conserved phenylalanine or tryptophan at its end. This chain joins TRBV19 and TRBJ2-5; D gene uncertain. CDR3 length: 15 amino acids. Germline V gene lookup returns CDR1 LNHDA and CDR2 SQIVND (reference sequence). The DNA for the CDR3 is TGTGCCAGCAGTAGTGGAGACTCCTACCAAGAGACCCAGTACCTC. Its protein is CASSSGDSYQETQYL.

The J gene is TRBJ1-4, the V gene TRBV18, with TRBD1 matching over 10 bases. The germline CDR1 and CDR2 sequences are KGHSH and LQKENI. CDR3 size: 16 residues. V lost 3 bases to trimming and J lost 5 bases; unmatched junction nucleotides: 6. Here the CDR3 DNA reads TGTGCCAGCTCACCGATCCCGGGACAGGGGAATGAAAAACTGTTTTTT. This encodes CASSPIPGQGNEKLFF.

For this clonotype: One end of the junction is discordant with germline, which a read error may explain. The rearrangement links TRBV11-2 to TRBJ2-7; D perhaps matches TRBD2 (5 bases). CDR3 size: 15 residues. Germline values: CDR1 SGHAT, CDR2 FQNNGV. The CDR3 loop reads CAGSLGRGLTYEQYF. The DNA for the CDR3 is TGTGCCGGCAGCTTAGGCAGAGGGCTTACTTACGAGCAGTACTTC.

As for this clonotype: The junction does not match germline at one end; this may be a read error. The chain links TRBV6-5 to TRBJ1-5, with D possibly TRBD1 on 5 matching bases. Germline V gene sequence: CDR1 MNHEY, CDR2 SVGAGI. The CDR3 is 14 residues long. The CDR3 DNA reads TGTGACAGCAGTTATTCAGGGAAGGAGCAGCCCCAGCATTTT. This gives the protein CDSSYSGKEQPQHF.

On this clonotype: The final CDR3 position lacks the conserved phenylalanine or tryptophan, pointing to a likely read error. No DNA is shown, since the ends of the CDR3 on it are uncertain; the CDR3 is the one TCRdb lists. This chain links TRBV11-2 with TRBJ2-2; the table's TRBD1 call for D was not verified on the DNA. Germline CDR1 is SGHAT and CDR2 is FQNNGV. Termini included, the CDR3 measures 17 amino acids. The chain's CDR3 is CASSLVRKYPGTGELFA.

The rearrangement links TRBV24-1 to TRBJ2-3, with 7 bases lining up with TRBD2. Per germline, CDR1 KGHDR and CDR2 SFDVKD. The length of the CDR3 is 15 residues. With 0 bases clipped from V and 3 bases from J, the junction kept 2 bases outside the gene matches. CDR3 loop: CATSDLKAGTDTQYF. The CDR3 DNA reads as TGTGCCACCAGTGATTTGAAAGCGGGAACAGATACGCAGTATTTT.

This chain joins TRBV21-1 and TRBJ2-4; the table's D call of TRBD1 was not tested on the DNA. TRBV21-1 represents a pseudogene. The CDR3 extends over 17 amino acids. The CDR3 region is CVSSIRLWASAKNIQYF. In DNA form, the CDR3 reads TGTGTCAGCAGCATTCGGTTATGGGCGTCAGCCAAAAACATTCAGTACTTC.

On this clonotype itself: Mismatch with germline at one junction end may stem from a read error. The V call is TRBV5-1, the J call TRBJ1-1; D gene uncertain. The CDR3 contains 12 residues. Germline CDR1 reads SGHRS; CDR2 reads YFSETQ. CDR3 DNA sequence: TGCGCCATCAGCATGGAGGGCTCAGAAGCTTTCTTT. As protein: CAISMEGSEAFF.

V gene TRBV19 combines with J gene TRBJ2-7; 7 nucleotides line up with TRBD1. Germline values: CDR1 LNHDA, CDR2 SQIVND (reference sequence). This CDR3 is 14 amino acids long. J lost 2 bases, V lost 4 bases, and 5 bases had no gene match. The DNA for the CDR3 is TGTGCCAGTAGTACGGGACAGATTCCCTACGAGCAGTACTTC. Its translation: CASSTGQIPYEQYF. Drawing the rest from reference TRBV19 and TRBJ2-7, the complete variable domain is DGGITQSPKYLFRKEGQNVTLSCEQNLNHDAMYWYRQDPGQGLRLIYYSQIVNDFQKGDIAEGYSVSREKKESFPLTVTSAQKNPTAFYLCASSTGQIPYEQYFGPGTRLTVT.

The CDR3 loop reads CASSVGATGEGYGYTF. The DNA for the CDR3 is TGTGCCAGCAGCGTAGGGGCCACAGGGGAAGGCTATGGCTACACCTTC. The genes are TRBV9 and TRBJ1-2; 7 nucleotides match TRBD1. V shed 0 bases, J shed 4 bases, and the junction held 9 bases outside the gene matches. The CDR3 totals 16 residues. Per germline, CDR1 SGDLS and CDR2 YYNGEE.

As concerns this clonotype: This may arise from a read error, as a much more abundant clone is one base away. Here the CDR3 omits its conserved ending phenylalanine or tryptophan, so a read error is the likely source. The rearrangement uses TRBV7-9 and TRBJ2-3; D gene ambiguous. The CDR3 loop spans 15 amino acids. Trimming left V 5 bases short and J 0 bases short, with 12 bases between. Germline V lookup: CDR1 SEHNR, CDR2 FQNEAQ (reference sequence). The CDR3 protein is CASSQPRTSTDTQYS. CDR3 in DNA: TGTGCCAGCAGCCAGCCCCGAACTAGCACAGATACGCAGTATTCT.

Many counts were recorded for this clonotype. The chain employs TRBV28 and TRBJ2-4; D assignment may be TRBD1 or TRBD2 (5 bases each). Trimming removed 5 bases at V and 0 bases at J, with 17 bases between. The germline V gene has CDR1 MDHEN and CDR2 SYDVKM. The CDR3 spans 17 residues. CDR3 amino acids: CASSLARDGQAKNIQYF. The CDR3 DNA sequence: TGTGCCAGCAGTCTCGCCCGGGACGGCCAAGCCAAAAACATTCAGTACTTC.

A remark on this clonotype: At one end, the junction sequence differs from germline, possibly due to a read error. The chain links TRBV12-3 or TRBV12-4 to TRBJ1-1; D ambiguous. The CDR3 is 14 residues long. The CDR3 DNA sequence: TGTGCCAGCAGTCCCCGAGGATCGAACACTGGAGCTTTCTTT. Its translation is CASSPRGSNTGAFF.

About this clonotype itself: The junction departs from the called germline gene at one end, perhaps through a read error. CDR3 residues: CVSSPQQGSTEAFF. The CDR3 DNA reads as TGTGTCAGCAGTCCCCAACAGGGCAGCACTGAAGCTTTCTTC. The chain has TRBV12-3 or TRBV12-4 and TRBJ1-1; a weak D match, TRBD1 (6 bases). The CDR3 loop spans 14 amino acids.

The chain combines TRBV10-3 with TRBJ2-5; TRBD2 aligns across 8 bases. The V segment lost 0 bases and the J segment 2 bases; nucleotides outside the gene matches: 11. Germline V gives CDR1 ENHRY, CDR2 SYGVKD. This CDR3 is 18 amino acids long. The CDR3 DNA reads TGTGCCATCAGTGAGTCCTCTAACGGGAGGGAATGGCAAGAGACCCAGTACTTC. Its protein product is CAISESSNGREWQETQYF.